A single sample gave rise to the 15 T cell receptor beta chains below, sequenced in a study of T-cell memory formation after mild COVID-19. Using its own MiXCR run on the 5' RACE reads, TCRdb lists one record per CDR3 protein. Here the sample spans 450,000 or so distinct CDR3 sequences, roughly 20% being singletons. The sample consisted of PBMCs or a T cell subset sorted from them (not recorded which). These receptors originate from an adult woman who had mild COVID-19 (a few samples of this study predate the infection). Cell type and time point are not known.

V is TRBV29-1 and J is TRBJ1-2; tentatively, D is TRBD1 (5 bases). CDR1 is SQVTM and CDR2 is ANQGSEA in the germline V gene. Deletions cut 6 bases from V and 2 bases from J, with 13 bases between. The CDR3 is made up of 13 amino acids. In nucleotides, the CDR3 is TGCAGCGTCGGGACGGGAACGAACTATGGCTACACCTTC. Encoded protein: CSVGTGTNYGYTF.

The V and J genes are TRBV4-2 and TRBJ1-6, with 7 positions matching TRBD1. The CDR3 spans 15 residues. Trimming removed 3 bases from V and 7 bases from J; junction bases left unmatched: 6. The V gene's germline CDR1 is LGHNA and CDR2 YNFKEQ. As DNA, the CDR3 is TGTGCCAGCAGCCATGCTGACAGGGACAATTCACCCCTCCACTTT. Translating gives CASSHADRDNSPLHF.

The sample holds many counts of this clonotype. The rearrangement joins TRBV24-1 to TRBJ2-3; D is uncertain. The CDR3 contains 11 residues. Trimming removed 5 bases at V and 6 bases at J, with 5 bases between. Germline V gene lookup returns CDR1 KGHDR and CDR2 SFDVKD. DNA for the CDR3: TGTGCCACCAGTGTTAAGGATACGCAGTATTTT. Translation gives CATSVKDTQYF.

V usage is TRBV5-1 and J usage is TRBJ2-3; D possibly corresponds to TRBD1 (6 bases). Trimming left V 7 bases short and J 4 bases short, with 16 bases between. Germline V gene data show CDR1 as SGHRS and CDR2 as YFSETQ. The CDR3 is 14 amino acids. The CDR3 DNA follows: TGCGCCAGCGGCCAGGGGCGGGTTTCAGATACGCAGTATTTT. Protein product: CASGQGRVSDTQYF.

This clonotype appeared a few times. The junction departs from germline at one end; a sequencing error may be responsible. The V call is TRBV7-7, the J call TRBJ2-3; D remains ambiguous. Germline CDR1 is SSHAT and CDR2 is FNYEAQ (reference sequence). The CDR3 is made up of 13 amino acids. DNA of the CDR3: TGTGCTAGCAGCGAGGTCCCTTTGGATACGCAGTATTTT. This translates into CASSEVPLDTQYF.

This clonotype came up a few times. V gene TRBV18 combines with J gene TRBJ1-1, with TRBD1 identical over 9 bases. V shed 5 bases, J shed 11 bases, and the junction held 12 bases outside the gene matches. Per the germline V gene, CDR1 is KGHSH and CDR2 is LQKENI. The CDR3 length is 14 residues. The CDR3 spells CASSLGQGGSSAFF. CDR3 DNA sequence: TGTGCCAGCTCATTGGGACAGGGAGGATCGTCGGCTTTCTTT. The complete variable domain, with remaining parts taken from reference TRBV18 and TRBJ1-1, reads NAGVMQNPRHLVRRRGQEARLRCSPMKGHSHVYWYRQLPEEGLKFMVYLQKENIIDESGMPKERFSAEFPKEGPSILRIQQVVRGDSAAYFCASSLGQGGSSAFFGQGTRLTVV.

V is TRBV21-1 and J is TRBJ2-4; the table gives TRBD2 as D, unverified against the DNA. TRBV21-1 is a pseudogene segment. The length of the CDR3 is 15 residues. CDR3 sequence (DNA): TGTGCCAGCAGCAAGGGCCAGCACCCCAAAAACATTCAGTACTTC. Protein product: CASSKGQHPKNIQYF.

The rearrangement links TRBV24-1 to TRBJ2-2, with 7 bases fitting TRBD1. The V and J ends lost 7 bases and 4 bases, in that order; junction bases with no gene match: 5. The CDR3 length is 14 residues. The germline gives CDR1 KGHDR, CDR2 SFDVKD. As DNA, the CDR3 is TGTGCCACCAGACAGGGGTCGGGCACCGGGGAGCTGTTTTTT. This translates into CATRQGSGTGELFF.

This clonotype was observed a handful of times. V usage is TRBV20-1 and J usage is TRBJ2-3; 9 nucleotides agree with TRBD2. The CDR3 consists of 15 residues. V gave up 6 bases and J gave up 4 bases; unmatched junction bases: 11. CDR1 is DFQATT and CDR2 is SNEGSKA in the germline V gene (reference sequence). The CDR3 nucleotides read TGCAGTGCGGCCCCTGGCGGGGGGGGTCCAGATACGCAGTATTTT. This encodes CSAAPGGGGPDTQYF.

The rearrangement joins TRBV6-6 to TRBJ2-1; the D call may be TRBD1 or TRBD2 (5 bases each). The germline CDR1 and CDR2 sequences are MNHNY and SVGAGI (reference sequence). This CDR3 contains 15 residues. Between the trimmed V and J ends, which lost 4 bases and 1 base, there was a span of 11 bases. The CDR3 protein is CASSSSWGSYNEQFF. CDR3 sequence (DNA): TGTGCCAGCAGTTCTAGTTGGGGGTCCTACAATGAGCAGTTCTTC.

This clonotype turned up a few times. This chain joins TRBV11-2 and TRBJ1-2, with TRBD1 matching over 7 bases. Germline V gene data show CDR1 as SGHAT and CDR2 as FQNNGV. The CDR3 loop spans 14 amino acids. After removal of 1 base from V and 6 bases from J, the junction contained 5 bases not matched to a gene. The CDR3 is CASSLVGGRDGYTF. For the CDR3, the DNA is TGTGCCAGCAGCTTAGTAGGGGGCAGGGATGGCTACACCTTC.

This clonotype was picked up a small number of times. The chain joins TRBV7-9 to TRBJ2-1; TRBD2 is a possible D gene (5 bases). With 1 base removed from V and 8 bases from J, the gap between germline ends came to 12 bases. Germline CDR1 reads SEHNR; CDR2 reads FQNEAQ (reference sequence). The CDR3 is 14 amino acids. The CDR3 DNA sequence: TGTGCCAGCAGCTTAGAAGGACTCCCCGATGAGCAGTTCTTC. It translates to CASSLEGLPDEQFF. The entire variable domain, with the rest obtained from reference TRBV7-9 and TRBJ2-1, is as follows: DTGVSQNPRHKITKRGQNVTFRCDPISEHNRLYWYRQTLGQGPEFLTYFQNEAQLEKSRLLSDRFSAERPKGSFSTLEIQRTEQGDSAMYLCASSLEGLPDEQFFGPGTRLTVL.

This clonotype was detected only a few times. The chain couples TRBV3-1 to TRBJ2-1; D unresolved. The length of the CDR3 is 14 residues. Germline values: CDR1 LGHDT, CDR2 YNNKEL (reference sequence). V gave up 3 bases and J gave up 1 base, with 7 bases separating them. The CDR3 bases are TGTGCCAGCAGCCATTGGGTTTCCTACAATGAGCAGTTCTTC. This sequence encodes CASSHWVSYNEQFF.

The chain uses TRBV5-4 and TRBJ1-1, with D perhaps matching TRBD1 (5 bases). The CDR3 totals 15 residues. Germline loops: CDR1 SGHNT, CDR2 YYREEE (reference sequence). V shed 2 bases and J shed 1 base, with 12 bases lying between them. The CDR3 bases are TGTGCCAGCAGCTTTCAGAGTAGGGGGAACACTGAAGCTTTCTTT. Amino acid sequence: CASSFQSRGNTEAFF.

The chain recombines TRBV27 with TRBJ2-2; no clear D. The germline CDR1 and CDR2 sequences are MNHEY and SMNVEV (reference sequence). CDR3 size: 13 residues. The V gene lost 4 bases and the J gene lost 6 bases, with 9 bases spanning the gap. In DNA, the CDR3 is TGTGCCAGCAGTTCTTTTGTTGCCGGGGAGCTGTTTTTT. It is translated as CASSSFVAGELFF.